The clone carrying this T cell receptor beta chain has only one observation. No antigen is known for it. The data were taken from a study of T cell responses to AZD1222 COVID-19 vaccine. The overall study: Recipients boosted at about 4 weeks or about 12 weeks are pooled.

V was cut by 0 bases and J by 2 bases, with 7 bases left in between. The CDR3 loop spans 14 amino acids. CDR1 and CDR2 from the germline V gene are LGHNA and YSLEER. Study results and caveats: Only 5 to 7 individuals given AZD1222 were seropositive at baseline. Clonal diversity may have been underestimated, and the donors were mostly white British, with more females than males. Vaccine-associated CD4 TCRs spanned spike, dominant at 160-218 and 743-854.

The method was immunoSEQ multiplex PCR; TCRdb's version includes in-frame clones alone and lacks a portion of them. Among 90,000 to 120,000 clones listed, around 91% were seen once. The TCR sequence derives from an adult in good health. J is TRBJ1-2 and V is TRBV4-3; D is undetermined. The sample here was peripheral blood, taken on day 0 of AZD1222 vaccination. The CDR3 sequence: CASSQDGFNYGYTF. The DNA of the CDR3 is TGCGCCAGCAGCCAAGATGGCTTCAACTATGGCTACACCTTC.